This is a list of T cell receptor beta chains from one sample in a study of vaccination and CD4 T cells after COVID-19. No cognate antigen is known for these TCRs. TCRdb processed the PCR reads anew with MiXCR; each CDR3 protein has one entry. Counted here are some 14,000 distinct CDR3 sequences, 44% occurring once; the ten biggest clones make up about 13%. Source material: CD4+ T cells from blood, cultured in vitro. Receptor source: a human donor who had recovered from COVID-19. Each CDR3 is given with its conserved first and last residue. A D gene is named only where the DNA matches it firmly. Clone size is stated in some rows and not others, as once, few, many or a class when expanded.

>TRBJ1-2|-|TRBV12-3/TRBV12-4|-
CASTPGRGYGYTF
TGTGCCAGCACCCCGGGGAGGGGATATGGCTACACCTTC
>TRBJ1-4|-|TRBV3-1|-
CASSRGAELFF
TGTGCCAGCAGCCGGGGGGCAGAACTGTTTTTT
>TRBJ1-2|TRBD1|TRBV7-9|-
CASSLPGQGDYGYTF
TGTGCCAGCAGCTTACCGGGACAGGGGGACTATGGCTACACCTTC
>TRBJ2-7|TRBD2|TRBV10-1|-
CASSERLAGGDEQYF
TGCGCCAGCAGTGAGAGACTAGCGGGAGGTGACGAGCAGTACTTC
>TRBJ2-3|-|TRBV30|-
CAQRWADTDTQYF
TGTGCCCAAAGGTGGGCGGACACAGATACGCAGTATTTT
>TRBJ1-1|TRBD1|TRBV19|few
CASSSSGTGTGTEAFF
TGTGCCAGTAGTTCCTCCGGGACAGGGACGGGGACTGAAGCTTTCTTT
>TRBJ1-1|TRBD1|TRBV7-3|-
CASSPGQMNTEAFF
TGTGCCAGCAGCCCGGGACAGATGAACACTGAAGCTTTCTTT
>TRBJ2-3|-|TRBV24-1|-
CATSDLRASHSTDTQYF
TGTGCCACCAGTGATTTAAGGGCTAGCCACAGCACAGATACGCAGTATTTT
>TRBJ2-2|-|TRBV10-3|-
CAINGGENTGELFF
TGTGCCATCAACGGCGGGGAGAACACCGGGGAGCTGTTTTTT
>TRBJ2-3|-|TRBV18|-
CASSVVEDTQYF
TGTGCCAGCTCCGTCGTAGAAGATACGCAGTATTTT
>TRBJ2-5|TRBD1|TRBV15|-
CATSRGQGETQYF
TGTGCCACCAGCAGAGGACAGGGTGAGACCCAGTACTTC
>TRBJ2-5|-|TRBV5-1|-
CASSLGMQTQYF
TGCGCCAGCAGCCTCGGGATGCAGACCCAGTACTTC
>TRBJ1-2|TRBD1|TRBV20-1|once
CSAFGTAYGYTF
TGCAGTGCTTTCGGGACAGCCTATGGCTACACCTTC
>TRBJ1-1|-|TRBV5-4|-
CASSLGGGRDTEAFF
TGTGCCAGCAGCTTGGGCGGAGGGCGGGACACTGAAGCTTTCTTT
>TRBJ1-1|-|TRBV6-1|-
CASSRSIRGSEAFF
TGTGCCAGCAGTAGGTCTATACGGGGCTCGGAAGCTTTCTTT
>TRBJ2-1|TRBD2|TRBV24-1|-
CATSDFSSGDNEQFF
TGTGCCACCAGTGATTTTTCTAGCGGGGACAATGAGCAGTTCTTC
>TRBJ2-2|-|TRBV6-1|few
CATAPRTVGELFF
TGTGCCACTGCCCCGAGGACCGTCGGGGAGCTGTTTTTT
>TRBJ2-7|TRBD2|TRBV27|few
CASSSIGGGPYEQYF
TGTGCCAGCAGCTCAATTGGGGGAGGGCCCTACGAGCAGTACTTC
>TRBJ1-1|-|TRBV19|-
CASSPRDGEAFF
TGTGCCAGTAGTCCCCGGGACGGTGAAGCTTTCTTT
>TRBJ1-1|-|TRBV24-1|-
CATSDLYSMNTEAFF
TGTGCCACCAGTGATTTATACAGCATGAACACTGAAGCTTTCTTT
>TRBJ2-5|TRBD2|TRBV11-2|-
CASSLAAGLAGEETQYF
TGTGCCAGCAGCTTAGCGGCTGGATTAGCGGGAGAAGAGACCCAGTACTTC
>TRBJ2-7|TRBD2|TRBV28|-
CASSSFGTSGSYEQYF
TGTGCCAGCAGTTCCTTCGGGACTAGCGGCTCCTACGAGCAGTACTTC
>TRBJ1-5|-|TRBV4-1|few
CASSQAFEQPQHF
TGCGCCAGCAGCCAAGCATTTGAGCAGCCCCAGCATTTT
>TRBJ2-5|TRBD2|TRBV27|few
CASSQRERETQYF
TGTGCCAGCAGCCAGCGGGAGAGGGAGACCCAGTACTTC